The 31 T cell receptor beta chains in this list originate from one sample, sequenced in a study of T-cell reconstitution after alpha-beta-depleted transplantation in children. Molecular barcoding with unique molecular identifiers was used for the TCRbeta library. TCRdb re-called the PCR reads with MiXCR, one entry per CDR3 protein. The repertoire includes approximately 520,000 distinct CDR3 sequences, approximately 32% of them detected once, and around 2.5% sits in the top ten. Sequences were derived from PBMCs from the stem cell graft donor, sampled from the stem cell graft. These receptors were collected from a human donor who donated a stem cell graft to a child with aplastic anemia.

This clonotype appeared a few times. The rearrangement joins TRBV5-6 to TRBJ2-4; D remains unclear. Germline lookup yields CDR1 SGHDT and CDR2 YYEEEE. Between the trimmed V and J ends, which lost 0 bases and 7 bases, there was a span of 17 bases. The CDR3 is 16 residues long. The CDR3 protein is CASSLGPKPLTNIQYF. The CDR3 DNA follows: TGTGCCAGCAGCTTGGGGCCGAAACCCCTCACCAACATTCAGTACTTC.

As concerns this clonotype: A read error may produce the germline difference seen at one junction end. The chain recombines TRBV20-1 with TRBJ2-1; TRBD2 matches 11 bases. Germline CDR1 DFQATT, CDR2 SNEGSKA (reference sequence). The CDR3 is 20 amino acids. DNA for the CDR3: TGCAGTGCTAGAGCCCTGACTAGCGGGAATACCCACTCGCTGTACAGTGAGCAGTTCTTC. As protein: CSARALTSGNTHSLYSEQFF.

The sample holds a few counts of this clonotype. This chain uses TRBV12-3 or TRBV12-4 with TRBJ2-7, with D tentatively TRBD2 (5 bases). The CDR3 extends over 14 amino acids. V lost 6 bases and J 2 bases, leaving 14 bases between the germline ends. CDR3: CASRRADLPYEQYF. CDR3 sequence (DNA): TGTGCCAGCAGACGAGCGGATCTCCCCTACGAGCAGTACTTC.

This clonotype was counted ten times or more. The CDR3 sequence is CSAGSGGDAQYF. CDR3 nucleotides: TGCAGCGCCGGGTCCGGGGGTGACGCGCAGTACTTC. The V call is TRBV29-1, the J call TRBJ2-7, with D tentatively TRBD2 (6 bases). Germline V gene data show CDR1 as SQVTM and CDR2 as ANQGSEA. The length of the CDR3 is 12 residues. V was clipped by 7 bases and J by 9 bases, with 19 bases between them.

The V call is TRBV11-1, the J call TRBJ2-3; 14 bases are shared with TRBD2. The CDR3 sequence is 18 residues long. V gave up 5 bases and J gave up 4 bases; unmatched junction bases: 11. From germline, CDR1 is SGHAT and CDR2 FQDESV (reference sequence). DNA of the CDR3: TGTGCCAGCAGCCCGGGGACTAGCGGGAGACGTCGCGCAGATACGCAGTATTTT. The encoded protein is CASSPGTSGRRRADTQYF.

This clonotype appeared a few times. The chain employs TRBV7-3 and TRBJ2-2, with a tentative D call TRBD2 (5 bases). This CDR3 has 13 amino acids. Germline assignment: CDR1 SGHTA and CDR2 FQGTGA. Trimming shortened V by 4 bases and J by 5 bases, and 8 bases separated the two germline ends. The chain's CDR3 is CASSYTRTGELFF. The CDR3 nucleotides read TGTGCCAGCAGCTACACTAGGACCGGGGAGCTGTTTTTT.

The chain has TRBV6-1 and TRBJ1-1; D not resolved. V was shortened by 8 bases and J by 4 bases, with 14 bases between the two germline ends. Germline loops: CDR1 MNHNS, CDR2 SASEGT. The CDR3 has 13 amino acids. CDR3 amino acids: CASLRAWGTEAFF. The CDR3 DNA reads TGTGCCAGCTTACGGGCCTGGGGCACTGAAGCTTTCTTT.

CDR3 DNA sequence: TGTGCCACCAGCAGAGAGGGAGTGGAGACCCAGTACTTC. Encoded protein: CATSREGVETQYF. The rearrangement uses TRBV15 and TRBJ2-5; maybe TRBD2 (5 bases). CDR3 length equals 13 residues. From germline, CDR1 is LNHNV and CDR2 YYDKDF (reference sequence). V was pared by 0 bases and J by 5 bases, with 7 bases between.

This clonotype has only a few counts. This rearrangement joins TRBV4-3 to TRBJ2-1; 12 bases agree with TRBD2. Germline lookup yields CDR1 LGHNA and CDR2 YSLEER. Trimming cost V 1 base and J 13 bases; bases outside gene matches: 2. The CDR3 is 13 amino acids. Here the CDR3 reads CASSQGLAGDQFF. The CDR3 nucleotides read TGCGCCAGCAGCCAAGGACTAGCGGGAGATCAGTTCTTC.

This chain links TRBV29-1 with TRBJ2-3; 8 bases map to TRBD1. CDR1 and CDR2 from the germline V gene are SQVTM and ANQGSEA. The CDR3 extends over 14 amino acids. Trimming took 0 bases from V and 6 from J; bases not matched to a gene: 5. The CDR3 protein is CSVEDPTGVDTQYF. In DNA, the CDR3 is TGCAGCGTTGAAGACCCGACAGGGGTCGATACGCAGTATTTT.

This clonotype was seen only a few times. The chain combines TRBV9 with TRBJ1-4; D might be TRBD1 (5 bases). The germline gives CDR1 SGDLS, CDR2 YYNGEE. The CDR3 loop spans 14 amino acids. Trimming took off 2 bases at V and 8 bases at J, with 13 bases between the two ends. The CDR3 sequence: CASSVGTHGEKLFF. For the CDR3, the DNA is TGTGCCAGCAGCGTCGGGACTCATGGCGAAAAACTGTTTTTT.

This clonotype has only a few counts. This chain uses TRBV15 with TRBJ1-1; D gene unclear. V was shortened by 3 bases and J by 5 bases, with 16 bases between the two germline ends. The V gene's germline CDR1 is LNHNV and CDR2 YYDKDF (reference sequence). CDR3 size: 15 residues. CDR3 bases: TGTGCCACCAGCAGGCTCCCATCGCTGATGACTGAAGCTTTCTTT. Translated: CATSRLPSLMTEAFF.

This clonotype appeared a few times. One end of the junction is discordant with germline, which a read error may explain. This rearrangement joins TRBV4-2 to TRBJ1-1; D gene ambiguous. CDR1 LGHNA and CDR2 YNFKEQ come from the germline V gene. The CDR3 contains 12 residues. The chain's CDR3 is CASSQDPSRKEF. For the CDR3, the DNA is TGTGCCAGCAGCCAAGATCCGTCCAGGAAGGAGTTT.

This chain connects TRBV9 to TRBJ1-1, with a possible D match to TRBD1 (5 bases). The germline CDR1 and CDR2 sequences are SGDLS and YYNGEE. The CDR3 contains 13 residues. The V and J ends lost 7 bases and 7 bases respectively, with 17 bases between them. In DNA, the CDR3 is TGTGCCAGCCGCCCCGGGGGAGGGCTTGAAGCTTTCTTT. Translated, it gives CASRPGGGLEAFF.

This clonotype was picked up a small number of times. The chain recombines TRBV7-9 with TRBJ2-5, with a weak D call TRBD1 (5 bases). From germline, CDR1 is SEHNR and CDR2 FQNEAQ (reference sequence). The CDR3 spans 14 residues. V was clipped by 4 bases and J by 5 bases, with 14 bases between them. The CDR3 DNA follows: TGTGCCAGCAGCTCGGACACCCCGGCGGAGACCCAGTACTTC. Residues: CASSSDTPAETQYF.

This clonotype was detected many times. The rearrangement joins TRBV20-1 to TRBJ2-7; D possibly uses TRBD1 or TRBD2 (5 bases each). Trimming stripped 5 bases from V and 3 bases from J, with 14 bases between. The CDR3 has 13 residues. Germline-derived CDR1 and CDR2 are DFQATT and SNEGSKA (reference sequence). DNA for the CDR3: TGCAGTGCTCCCCCGGGACCGAACTACGAGCAGTACTTC. This codes for CSAPPGPNYEQYF.

The chain combines TRBV29-1 with TRBJ2-1, with TRBD2 as a possible D gene (5 bases). V was pared by 0 bases and J by 1 base, with 10 bases between. The CDR3 has 15 residues. Germline V CDR1 and CDR2: SQVTM, ANQGSEA. DNA for the CDR3: TGCAGCGTTGAAGATCGGCGGGTTTCCTACAATGAGCAGTTCTTC. As protein: CSVEDRRVSYNEQFF.

The chain carries TRBV7-2 and TRBJ1-1, with D unresolved. The CDR3 contains 16 residues. The V end was cut by 4 bases, the J end by 7 bases, with 22 bases between. CDR1 and CDR2 (germline): SGHTA, FQGNSA. This chain's CDR3 is CASSSRWWRFWSEAFF. The CDR3, as DNA: TGTGCCAGCAGCTCTCGCTGGTGGCGGTTCTGGAGTGAAGCTTTCTTT.

The chain couples TRBV30 to TRBJ2-7; D may be TRBD2 (6 bases). The germline CDR1 and CDR2 sequences are GTSNPN and SVGIG (reference sequence). The ends were cut back, 0 bases at V and 0 bases at J, with 12 bases in the middle. This CDR3 region has 15 residues. CDR3 DNA sequence: TGTGCCTGGAGTGTCGGCGGGACTCGCTCCTACGAGCAGTACTTC. It yields the protein CAWSVGGTRSYEQYF. The full variable domain, completed using reference TRBV30 and TRBJ2-7, is SQTIHQWPATLVQPVGSPLSLECTVEGTSNPNLYWYRQAAGRGLQLLFYSVGIGQISSEVPQNLSASRPQDRQFILSSKKLLLSDSGFYLCAWSVGGTRSYEQYFGPGTRLTVT.

This clonotype came up a few times. The genes are TRBV29-1 and TRBJ2-1; D uncertain. The V end was cut by 0 bases, the J end by 4 bases, with 10 bases between. Per germline, CDR1 SQVTM and CDR2 ANQGSEA. This CDR3 region has 14 residues. As DNA, the CDR3 is TGCAGCGTTGAAGATCCTGGGCGTTACAATGAGCAGTTCTTC. Its translation: CSVEDPGRYNEQFF.

The sample holds many counts of this clonotype. The V gene is TRBV4-3, the J gene TRBJ1-1, with D perhaps matching TRBD1 (6 bases). CDR1 is LGHNA, CDR2 YSLEER, per germline. V was trimmed by 0 bases and J by 5 bases, leaving 13 bases between them. The CDR3 is 15 amino acids. The CDR3 loop reads CASSQERGIRTEAFF. The CDR3 region has the DNA TGCGCCAGCAGCCAAGAAAGGGGGATCCGGACTGAAGCTTTCTTT.

This clonotype was observed a few times. The chain has TRBV12-3 or TRBV12-4 and TRBJ1-5, with 7 nucleotides matching TRBD1. J gave up 5 bases and V 5 bases, and 6 bases lay outside the gene matches. The CDR3 contains 14 residues. In DNA form, the CDR3 reads TGTGCCAGCAGTGCGAGACAGGGTGATCAGCCCCAGCATTTT. Encoded protein: CASSARQGDQPQHF.

The V call is TRBV20-1, the J call TRBJ1-1; no firm D call. Germline V lookup: CDR1 DFQATT, CDR2 SNEGSKA (reference sequence). The CDR3 has 13 amino acids. V was trimmed by 5 bases and J by 5 bases, leaving 15 bases between them. Here the CDR3 reads CSAPGPGGTEAFF. The CDR3 nucleotides read TGCAGTGCTCCCGGTCCCGGAGGGACTGAAGCTTTCTTT.

As to this clonotype: A read error may produce the germline difference seen at one junction end. The chain is built from TRBV3-1 and TRBJ2-7; 10 bases are a match to TRBD2. The CDR3 runs to 14 residues. Germline V lookup: CDR1 LGHDT, CDR2 YNNKEL (reference sequence). The CDR3 reads CAGSLAGASYEQYF. CDR3 DNA sequence: TGTGCCGGCAGCCTAGCGGGAGCTTCCTACGAGCAGTACTTC.

This clonotype was seen more than once but under ten times. The V call is TRBV20-1, the J call TRBJ2-7, with D tentatively TRBD2 (6 bases). This CDR3 contains 14 residues. CDR1 is DFQATT and CDR2 is SNEGSKA in the germline V gene (reference sequence). The V end was cut by 6 bases, the J end by 2 bases, with 17 bases between. The CDR3 spells CSARRTSFPYEQYV. The CDR3 DNA is TGCAGTGCGAGACGAACTAGCTTCCCCTACGAGCAGTACGTC.

This chain links TRBV7-2 with TRBJ1-2, with no clear D. The CDR3 extends over 16 amino acids. Germline CDR1 and CDR2: SGHTA and FQGNSA. The V end was cut by 1 base, the J end by 4 bases, with 16 bases between. The DNA for the CDR3 is TGTGCCAGCAGCTTAGGTTCAGGTTCGGATAGCTATGGCTACACCTTC. Residues: CASSLGSGSDSYGYTF.

The V gene is TRBV20-1, the J gene TRBJ1-2; the D gene is possibly TRBD1 (6 bases). Trimming stripped 0 bases from V and 8 bases from J, with 22 bases between. CDR3 length equals 16 residues. Germline lookup yields CDR1 DFQATT and CDR2 SNEGSKA (reference sequence). CDR3 nucleotides: TGCAGTGCTAGAGATCTCGCCAGGGGAGAGGTTAGCGGCTACACCTTC. Translating it yields CSARDLARGEVSGYTF.

The gene calls are TRBV7-9 and TRBJ2-1; possibly TRBD1 for D (6 bases). Per germline, CDR1 SEHNR and CDR2 FQNEAQ (reference sequence). This CDR3 has 16 amino acids. V was trimmed by 3 bases and J by 3 bases, leaving 15 bases between them. The CDR3 bases are TGTGCCAGCAGCTTTGGTTGGCAGGGGTACTACAATGAGCAGTTCTTC. This sequence encodes CASSFGWQGYYNEQFF.

This chain uses TRBV4-3 with TRBJ2-7; 12 bases are shared with TRBD1. The V and J ends lost 0 bases and 1 base, in that order; junction bases with no gene match: 10. The CDR3 is 19 residues long. Germline V lookup: CDR1 LGHNA, CDR2 YSLEER. Here the CDR3 reads CASSQELIPGQGASYEQYF. The CDR3 nucleotides read TGCGCCAGCAGCCAAGAGCTTATCCCGGGACAGGGGGCTTCCTACGAGCAGTACTTC.

This clonotype was seen more than once but under ten times. The chain recombines TRBV12-3 or TRBV12-4 with TRBJ1-2; D unclear. This CDR3 has 11 residues. V was pared by 10 bases and J by 2 bases, with 8 bases between. CDR3 protein: CAIGRNYGYTF. The DNA for the CDR3 is TGTGCCATCGGACGGAACTATGGCTACACCTTC.

This clonotype has only a few counts. The chain links TRBV7-7 to TRBJ2-7; maybe TRBD1 (7 bases). The CDR3 totals 14 residues. Germline CDR1 reads SSHAT; CDR2 reads FNYEAQ (reference sequence). V dropped 5 bases and J dropped 2 bases, with 13 bases sitting between them. CDR3: CASSPGGQTYEQYF. In nucleotides, the CDR3 is TGTGCCAGCAGCCCCGGGGGACAGACCTACGAGCAGTACTTC.